The T cell receptor (beta chain) described here comes from a study of T cell responses to AZD1222 COVID-19 vaccine. This table comes from immunoSEQ multiplex PCR, and its TCRdb copy is limited to in-frame clones, with some not included. Seen here are approximately 150,000 clones, approximately 86% observed once, and the top ten hold 5% to 5.5%. The CDR3 has 15 amino acids. Germline values: CDR1 MNHEY, CDR2 SVGAGI. The junction had 6 bases not matched to a gene; V was cut back by 6 bases and J by 1 base. The sample was peripheral blood, taken 28 days after the second dose of the MenACWY control vaccine. This TCR derives from an adult who received the MenACWY meningococcal vaccine as a control. The V and J genes are TRBV6-5 and TRBJ1-5; 7 bases line up with TRBD1. CDR3 residues: CASRPTGASNQPQHF. CDR3 DNA sequence: TGTGCCAGCAGGCCAACAGGGGCGAGCAATCAGCCCCAGCATTTT.